The entry below gives a single T cell receptor (beta chain) sequence along with its context. This clonotype has just a few counts. The antigen it recognizes is unknown. No per-base quality is available; no much larger clone lies one base away. Ficoll-Paque density gradient centrifugation was used to isolate PBMCs. Sequencing instrument: Illumina NovaSeq 6000. cDNA libraries for TCRalpha and TCRbeta were prepared by 5'RACE using constant-segment primers, with sample barcodes and unique molecular identifiers added. RNA was extracted from every sample with Trizol reagent. Library amplification was performed in two PCR steps, and a second sample barcode and Illumina TruSeq adapters were introduced in the second step. The libraries were sequenced on an Illumina NovaSeq using 2 x 150 bp paired-end reads. Per the authors' processing: With migec v1.2.7, reads were demultiplexed and then collapsed into UMI-guided consensus sequences. Using mixcr v2.1.11, UMI consensuses were aligned to TRA and TRB V and J templates and then assembled into clonotypes. Expanded or contracted clonotypes were those called significant by both edgeR and NoisET, with noise models trained on biological replicates. edgeR calls used a false discovery rate-adjusted p below 0.01 and a log2 fold-change threshold of 1. As an exploratory analysis of dynamics, PCA with hierarchical clustering was applied to max-normalized trajectories of the 1000 most abundant clonotypes. Each responding clone was given a CD4 or CD8 phenotype based on the CD4+ and CD8+ repertoires, which had been sequenced separately. TCRdb reprocessing: public reads trimmed at Q25 with fastp, clones called with MiXCR, in-frame beta chains kept. Each CDR3 protein appears once, grouped with its most common genes and DNA. V and J calls and clone size were set by TCRdb, not the authors. Across this sample there are over 300,000 distinct CDR3 sequences, with more than 20% seen only once. 21% of the sample belongs to the ten largest clones.

This sample is part of a study of T-cell memory formation after mild COVID-19 (dated by TCRdb to 2020 to 2022). For context, the study as a whole: TCR sequence clusters from the two donors were largely donor specific. Longitudinal TCRalpha and TCRbeta repertoire sequencing tracked T-cell clones expanding and contracting after mild COVID-19 in a couple of donors. Two young, previously healthy adult volunteers, one female and one male, were included in the cohort.

The full study reports these points: Only two mild cases were covered by the study, and larger cohorts that include severe cases with pre-infection samples were considered necessary. The second-wave clones that peaked on day 37 were not confirmed to be SARS-CoV-2 specific. Some responding clones were detected in pre-infection memory, suggesting pre-existing cross-reactive memory T cells joined the SARS-CoV-2 response. Contracting CD4+ clones turned up mainly in the CM and EM memory subsets, whereas EMRA was where CD8+ clones were enriched. Balanced CD4/CD8 phenotypes were observed for clones contracting from day 15 to 85, whereas a bias towards CD4+ was observed for a second wave of clones expanding from day 15 to 37.

Sequenced: PBMCs or a T cell subset sorted from them (not recorded which). This sequence originates from a man aged 18 to 29 who had mild COVID-19 (a few samples of this study predate the infection). The sample titles of this study are shuffled in the database, so cell type and time point are left out; the donor was told from shared clones.

The encoded CDR3 is CASSGSQPQHF. The DNA sequence is TGTGCCAGCTCAGGGAGCCAGCCCCAGCATTTT. The chain couples TRBV6-6 to TRBJ1-5; TRBD1 is a possible D gene, resting on 5 matching bases. Including the terminal cysteine and phenylalanine, the CDR3 comprises 11 residues. Just the 33-base CDR3 DNA is kept, in frame starting at base 1. V is pared back by 8 bases and J by 7 bases, with 9 bases lying between the germline termini. Looking up the germline V gene (reference sequence) yields CDR1 MNHNY and CDR2 SVGAGI.